Presented here are 5 T cell receptor beta chains from one specimen sequenced in a study of memory CD4+ T cells and cytomegalovirus serostatus. The sort gate was single viable CD3+CD4+CD8-CD45RO+ cells for memory CD4+ T cells. TCRdb's table, derived via immunoSEQ multiplex PCR, lists solely in-frame clones and lacks some. The table shows just under 40,000 clones, with over 65% occurring only once. The source material was memory CD4+ T cells from blood. The receptor set was obtained from an adult in good health and CMV-seronegative.

This clone was counted between two and nine times. This rearrangement joins TRBV7-2 to TRBJ1-5; 8 bases map to TRBD1. CDR3 length equals 16 residues. Germline values: CDR1 SGHTA, CDR2 FQGNSA. V gave up 4 bases and J gave up 2 bases; unmatched junction bases: 7. CDR3 sequence (DNA): TGTGCCAGCAGCTCAATGCAGGGGGCCGGCAATCAGCCCCAGCATTTT. This translates into CASSSMQGAGNQPQHF.

This clone came up a few times. The chain has TRBV29-1 and TRBJ1-1; the D is unclear. Trimming pared 2 bases from V and 1 base from J, leaving 8 bases between. The CDR3 contains 13 residues. The germline CDR1 and CDR2 sequences are SQVTM and ANQGSEA. The CDR3 reads CSVEKSQNTEAFF. CDR3 DNA sequence: TGCAGCGTTGAAAAGAGCCAGAACACTGAAGCTTTCTTT.

J is TRBJ1-4 and V is TRBV27, with 11 bases identical to TRBD1. CDR1 MNHEY and CDR2 SMNVEV come from the germline V gene (reference sequence). Germline trimming cut 5 bases from V and 4 bases from J; bases unmatched to any gene: 6. CDR3 length: 16 residues. The CDR3 here is CASSRGQGARNEKLFF. CDR3 coding DNA: TGTGCCAGCAGTCGTGGACAGGGGGCGCGTAATGAAAAACTGTTTTTT.

The CDR3 reads CASSGTGTGNAFF. CDR3 nucleotides: TGTGCCAGCAGTGGAACCGGGACAGGGAATGCTTTCTTT. The chain couples TRBV6-5 to TRBJ1-1; TRBD1 matches at 9 bases. The CDR3 covers 13 residues. Trimming removed 5 bases from V and 11 bases from J; junction bases left unmatched: 9. Per germline, CDR1 MNHEY and CDR2 SVGAGI.

V gene TRBV2 combines with J gene TRBJ2-7, with 9 nucleotides matching TRBD2. V trimming: 6 bases; J trimming: 0 bases; junction bases outside the gene matches: 3. The CDR3 has 14 residues. From germline, CDR1 is SNHLY and CDR2 FYNNEI. This chain's CDR3 is CASRLAGNSYEQYF. As DNA, the CDR3 is TGTGCCAGCAGGCTAGCGGGGAACTCCTACGAGCAGTACTTC.